These 8 T cell receptor beta chains came from one sample sequenced in a study of shared clonotypes between healthy human individuals. The repertoire was sequenced with immunoSEQ multiplex PCR; TCRdb's copy has only in-frame clones and lacks some. The profile shows around 2.5 million clones, over 85% of them singletons. Sequencing was performed on naive CD4+ T cells from PBMCs. The sample's subset: CD45RA+ positively selected. The receptors shown here come from a man aged 18 to 35 in good health. Some clones in this sample may be carry-over from other donors' samples.

The CDR3 sequence: CASSLRAGDTGELFF. The CDR3 bases are TGTGCCAGCAGTTTACGCGCAGGGGACACCGGGGAGCTGTTTTTT. This rearrangement joins TRBV27 to TRBJ2-2; tentatively, D is TRBD1 (6 bases). CDR3 length equals 15 residues. Germline V gene data show CDR1 as MNHEY and CDR2 as SMNVEV (reference sequence). The V and J ends lost 2 bases and 3 bases respectively, with 10 bases between them.

The chain recombines TRBV28 with TRBJ2-2, with TRBD1 matching 9 bases. This CDR3 has 14 residues. V lost 7 bases to trimming and J lost 9 bases; unmatched junction nucleotides: 9. Germline-derived CDR1 and CDR2 are MDHEN and SYDVKM. The CDR3 DNA follows: TGTGCCAGCAAAGCGGGACAGGGAGGGAGGGAGCTGTTTTTT. The encoded protein is CASKAGQGGRELFF.

The V and J genes are TRBV19 and TRBJ2-7, with TRBD1 as a possible D gene (6 bases). The V gene lost 3 bases and the J gene lost 4 bases, with 16 bases spanning the gap. The V gene's germline CDR1 is LNHDA and CDR2 SQIVND (reference sequence). The CDR3 runs to 15 residues. The CDR3 nucleotides read TGTGCCAGTAGTATGAAGGCAGGGGCTGGGTACGAGCAGTACTTC. Residues: CASSMKAGAGYEQYF.

The chain has TRBV20-1 and TRBJ2-5; TRBD2 is a possible D gene (6 bases). Trimming took 6 bases from V and 11 from J, leaving 16 bases between them. Germline V gene data show CDR1 as DFQATT and CDR2 as SNEGSKA (reference sequence). CDR3 size: 11 residues. The CDR3 protein is CSAGRREKQYF. In DNA form, the CDR3 reads TGCAGTGCAGGCCGTCGGGAGAAGCAGTACTTC.

This chain links TRBV6-1 with TRBJ2-2; no definite D call. Germline V CDR1 and CDR2: MNHNS, SASEGT. The CDR3 length is 13 residues. V gave up 4 bases and J gave up 5 bases, with 8 bases separating them. The chain's CDR3 is CASSAVTTGELFF. CDR3 in DNA: TGTGCCAGCAGTGCCGTGACAACCGGGGAGCTGTTTTTT.

This clone was recorded once. This CDR3 is CASSQTGGEQYF. Here the CDR3 DNA reads TGTGCCAGCAGCCAGACAGGGGGCGAGCAGTACTTC. The chain is built from TRBV5-4 and TRBJ2-7; TRBD1 aligns across 9 bases. Germline loops: CDR1 SGHNT, CDR2 YYREEE (reference sequence). The V gene end was trimmed by 4 bases and the J gene end by 6 bases; junction bases not matched to a gene: 2. CDR3 length: 12 amino acids.

The chain couples TRBV7-8 to TRBJ2-1; perhaps TRBD2 as D (6 bases). V gave up 5 bases and J gave up 7 bases, with 30 bases separating them. The CDR3 contains 19 residues. Germline loops: CDR1 SGHVS, CDR2 FQNEAQ. The CDR3 here is CASSRYPPSALLGRNEQFF. The CDR3 DNA sequence: TGTGCCAGCAGCCGTTACCCCCCTAGCGCCTTACTCGGCAGGAATGAGCAGTTCTTC.

This clone was seen only once. This rearrangement joins TRBV5-1 to TRBJ1-1; a weak D match, TRBD1 (6 bases). The germline CDR1 and CDR2 sequences are SGHRS and YFSETQ. The V gene lost 4 bases and the J gene lost 2 bases, with 12 bases spanning the gap. The CDR3 is made up of 14 amino acids. CDR3 amino acids: CASSPGQINTEAFF. The CDR3 DNA reads as TGCGCCAGCAGCCCCGGACAGATTAACACTGAAGCTTTCTTT.